Listed here is a single TCR beta chain. The sample belongs to a study of cytomegalovirus exposure and HLA in healthy donors. 60 Vbeta and 13 Jbeta primers were used in PCR. Data came from immunoSEQ multiplex PCR; TCRdb stores just in-frame clones and leaves some out. The sample yields around 220,000 clones, 65% to 80% seen once. Germline V lookup: CDR1 MNHEY, CDR2 SVGAGI. V shed 1 base and J shed 4 bases, with 10 bases lying between them. The CDR3 consists of 14 residues. The sample consisted of PBMCs. The rearrangement joins TRBV6-5 to TRBJ1-1; D call uncertain. The sequence derives from a man in his forties in good health and CMV-seronegative. The CDR3 coding sequence is TGTGCCAGCAGTTACTTGATTGGGAGCACTGAAGCTTTCTTT. As protein: CASSYLIGSTEAFF.